This T cell receptor beta chain comes out of a study of blood T cell repertoires in COVID-19. About the research overall: COVID-19 samples collected from the United States, Italy and Spain covered acute and convalescent phases. From T cells, B-cell-depleted T cells, or PBMCs came the material, which was cDNA or gDNA.

In the original analysis: Quantification of nucleated cells was approximated via reference gene primer amplification. Only in-frame clones appear in the TCRdb table, and some are missing; sequencing was by immunoSEQ multiplex PCR. From that table come the V and J calls and clone size; the DNA was used to work out D and trimming. The table records fewer than 300,000 clones, 75% to 85% of them present only once. CDR1 and CDR2 from the germline V gene are SNHLY and FYNNEI. After removal of 5 bases from V and 1 base from J, the junction contained 9 bases not matched to a gene. The CDR3 contains 16 residues.

The specimen sequenced was peripheral blood. The receptor was derived from a man in his fifties with active or convalescent COVID-19. The chain combines TRBV2 with TRBJ2-3; TRBD1 matches at 7 bases. The CDR3 loop reads CASSPGWTGGTDTQYF. CDR3 coding DNA: TGTGCCAGCAGTCCCGGTTGGACAGGAGGCACAGATACGCAGTATTTT.